The T cell receptor beta chain under discussion was sequenced for a study of OX40 agonist ivuxolimab in advanced cancers. Looking at the study overall: Ivuxolimab, which targeted the costimulatory receptor OX40 (CD134), was an agonistic, fully human IgG2 monoclonal antibody. Three dose-escalation patients achieved partial responses, one with hepatocellular carcinoma and two with cutaneous melanoma. In the dose-escalation cohort, 82.7% of patients were male, and the mean age was roughly 60 years, with a range of about 23 to 90. Of the 50 to 55 dose-escalation patients, hepatocellular carcinoma was present in about 20, melanoma in about 15, renal cell carcinoma in 9 and head and neck cancer in 9. Peripheral TCRbeta sequencing aimed to test whether ivuxolimab altered TCR sequence diversity and caused clonal T-cell expansion. The paper reports the monotherapy dose-escalation portion (N of about 54 patients) of the phase I ivuxolimab trial. Prior anti-PD-1, anti-PD-L1 or anti-CTLA-4 therapy was permitted, and approximately 40% of dose-escalation patients had received checkpoint inhibitors. Intravenous ivuxolimab was administered to patients every 2 weeks at six dose levels: 0.01, 0.1, 0.3, 1.5, 3 and 10 mg/kg.

Spanning cysteine to phenylalanine, the CDR3 consists of 14 amino acids. The DNA shown is the 42-base CDR3, in frame from base 1. The trim is 6 bases for V and 4 bases for J, with a gap of 12 bases between the germline ends. To sequence the TCRbeta CDR3 region, genomic DNA was isolated from the sorted cells. The immunoSEQ Assay was used to sequence the TCRbeta CDR3 regions. TCRdb limited this immuneACCESS table to in-frame rearrangements with V and J called. A share of clones is missing; checked studies link under half to unresolved V genes, and the rest is unexplained. Across this sample there are 70,000 or so clones, with about four fifths seen only once. The ten largest clones add up to under 2.5% of the sample. The paper as a whole reports these results and caveats: On average, CD8+ T cells showed more expanded clones than CD4+ T cells after ivuxolimab. In the 0.1-3.0 mg/kg groups, partial responders were among the patients with the lowest normalized peripheral clonal expansion, particularly in CD8+ T cells. The antigen specificity of the clonally expanded peripheral T cells was not determined. Clonal expansion of both CD4+ and CD8+ blood T cells was observed from baseline to week 6 at doses 0.1 to 3.0 mg/kg. Low levels of normalized T-cell clonal expansion were also shown by some nonresponding patients.

About this clone itself: Its target antigen remains unknown. No qualities accompany the bases; no much larger clone lies one base away.

The trial excluded patients who had a history of autoimmune disease or were on systemic immunosuppression. In every dose cohort, peripheral blood was drawn for TCR sequencing at baseline, cycle 4 day 1, and cycle 7 day 1. The samples were taken from a phase I, first-in-human, multicenter, open-label dose-escalation trial of ivuxolimab. Adults with locally advanced or metastatic melanoma, renal cell carcinoma, hepatocellular carcinoma or head and neck squamous cell carcinoma were enrolled in the trial. Before TCR sequencing, CD4+ T cells and CD8+ T cells were sorted from peripheral blood as separate populations.

This specimen was CD4+ or CD8+ T cells sorted from blood, taken in a trial of the OX40 agonist ivuxolimab. The sequence links TRBV23-1 to TRBJ1-4, with no confidently assigned D gene. TRBV23-1 is an ORF; its function is uncertain. The TCR comes from an adult with an advanced solid tumor such as melanoma, head and neck, liver or kidney cancer. In nucleotide form, the sequence is TGCGCCAGCAGCCGACCCTTGGGTAATGAAAAACTGTTTTTT. Its protein reads: CASSRPLGNEKLFF.